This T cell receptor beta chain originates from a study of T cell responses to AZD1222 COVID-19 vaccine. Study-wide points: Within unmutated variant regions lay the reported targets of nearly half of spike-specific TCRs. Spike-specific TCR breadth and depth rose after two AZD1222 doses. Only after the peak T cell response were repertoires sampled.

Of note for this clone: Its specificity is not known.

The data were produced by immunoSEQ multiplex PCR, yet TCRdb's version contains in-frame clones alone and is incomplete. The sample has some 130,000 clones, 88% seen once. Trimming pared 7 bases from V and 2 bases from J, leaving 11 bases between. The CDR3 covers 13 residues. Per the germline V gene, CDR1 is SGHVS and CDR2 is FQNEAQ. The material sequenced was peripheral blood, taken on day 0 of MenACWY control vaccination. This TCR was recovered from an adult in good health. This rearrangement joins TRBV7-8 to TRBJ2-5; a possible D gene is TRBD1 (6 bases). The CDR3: CASTQGGQETQYF. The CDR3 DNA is TGTGCCAGCACTCAAGGGGGACAAGAGACCCAGTACTTC.